These T cell receptor beta chains were read from a single sample in a study of blood T cell repertoires in COVID-19. Using immunoSEQ multiplex PCR, the repertoire was profiled, and TCRdb retains in-frame clones only, with some absent. The sample includes about 470,000 clones, about 85% seen only once; the top ten take 0.65% to 0.9%. Sequencing was carried out using PBMCs or T cells enriched from blood (not recorded which). These receptors originate from a woman aged 18-30 years who had recovered from COVID-19. The CDR3 runs from the conserved cysteine through the conserved F or W. The order of the fields is CDR3 protein, CDR3 DNA, J gene, D gene, V gene, clone size. The D gene is left open where the match is weak. Size tells how often a clone was seen (once, few, many) or the class of an expanded clone, and some rows leave it out.

CDR3 protein: CASRRSQGAAYGYTF
CDR3 DNA: TGTGCCAGCAGGCGTTCACAGGGGGCGGCATATGGCTACACCTTC
J gene: TRBJ1-2
D gene: TRBD1
V gene: TRBV7-9
clone size: .

CDR3 protein: CASSQGTGDAYEQYF
CDR3 DNA: TGCGCCAGCAGCCAGGGGACAGGGGACGCCTACGAGCAGTACTTC
J gene: TRBJ2-7
D gene: TRBD1
V gene: TRBV4-1
clone size: .

CDR3 protein: CASSLAQGVGNGYTF
CDR3 DNA: TGTGCCAGCAGCTTAGCGCAGGGTGTTGGTAATGGCTACACCTTC
J gene: TRBJ1-2
D gene: .
V gene: TRBV7-9
clone size: .

CDR3 protein: CASSLEGQGQPQHF
CDR3 DNA: TGTGCCAGCAGCTTGGAGGGGCAAGGACAGCCCCAGCATTTT
J gene: TRBJ1-5
D gene: .
V gene: TRBV5-4
clone size: .

CDR3 protein: CASSLDTGGDNSPLHF
CDR3 DNA: TGTGCCAGCAGCTTAGATACAGGGGGCGATAATTCACCCCTCCACTTT
J gene: TRBJ1-6
D gene: TRBD1
V gene: TRBV11-2
clone size: .

CDR3 protein: CASSFRVGGDSYEQYF
CDR3 DNA: TGTGCCAGCAGCTTCAGGGTGGGTGGGGACTCCTACGAGCAGTACTTC
J gene: TRBJ2-7
D gene: .
V gene: TRBV28
clone size: .

CDR3 protein: CSVETGEDYGYTF
CDR3 DNA: TGCAGCGTTGAAACAGGGGAGGACTATGGCTACACCTTC
J gene: TRBJ1-2
D gene: TRBD1
V gene: TRBV29-1
clone size: .

CDR3 protein: CASSAVLTDTQYF
CDR3 DNA: TGTGCCAGCAGCGCGGTACTGACAGATACGCAGTATTTT
J gene: TRBJ2-3
D gene: .
V gene: TRBV7-9
clone size: .

CDR3 protein: CASSFGDRNTEAFF
CDR3 DNA: TGTGCCAGCAGTTTTGGGGACAGGAACACTGAAGCTTTCTTT
J gene: TRBJ1-1
D gene: TRBD1
V gene: TRBV28
clone size: .

CDR3 protein: CASSPQGSGEQYF
CDR3 DNA: TGTGCCAGCAGCCCACAGGGATCGGGGGAGCAGTACTTC
J gene: TRBJ2-7
D gene: .
V gene: TRBV6-5
clone size: .

CDR3 protein: CASSETQLNQPQHF
CDR3 DNA: TGTGCCAGCAGTGAGACACAACTCAATCAGCCCCAGCATTTT
J gene: TRBJ1-5
D gene: .
V gene: TRBV2
clone size: .

CDR3 protein: CASSLSNYGTTEETQYF
CDR3 DNA: TGTGCCAGCAGCTTGAGTAATTACGGGACTACCGAAGAGACCCAGTACTTC
J gene: TRBJ2-5
D gene: TRBD2
V gene: TRBV5-6
clone size: .

CDR3 protein: CASSTSGGLYNEQFF
CDR3 DNA: TGTGCCAGCAGTACTAGCGGGGGGTTGTACAATGAGCAGTTCTTC
J gene: TRBJ2-1
D gene: TRBD2
V gene: TRBV2
clone size: .

CDR3 protein: CASSALQGVAYEQYF
CDR3 DNA: TGTGCCAGCAGCGCCTTACAGGGGGTAGCGTACGAGCAGTACTTC
J gene: TRBJ2-7
D gene: TRBD1
V gene: TRBV11-2
clone size: .

CDR3 protein: CASRGPDRANEQFF
CDR3 DNA: TGTGCCAGCAGGGGACCCGACAGGGCCAATGAGCAGTTCTTC
J gene: TRBJ2-1
D gene: TRBD1
V gene: TRBV28
clone size: .

CDR3 protein: CAWSQISGTVINQPQHF
CDR3 DNA: TGTGCCTGGAGTCAGATCTCCGGGACAGTCATAAATCAGCCCCAGCATTTT
J gene: TRBJ1-5
D gene: TRBD1
V gene: TRBV30
clone size: .

CDR3 protein: CASSYSEPSGGYTF
CDR3 DNA: TGTGCCAGCAGTTACTCGGAGCCTTCGGGGGGCTACACCTTC
J gene: TRBJ1-2
D gene: .
V gene: TRBV6-6
clone size: .

CDR3 protein: CASSLVSESNQPQHF
CDR3 DNA: TGTGCCAGCAGCTTAGTTAGCGAGAGCAATCAGCCCCAGCATTTT
J gene: TRBJ1-5
D gene: .
V gene: TRBV7-2
clone size: .

CDR3 protein: CASSFYLGRGEKLFF
CDR3 DNA: TGTGCCAGCAGCTTTTACCTCGGAAGGGGTGAAAAACTGTTTTTT
J gene: TRBJ1-4
D gene: .
V gene: TRBV11-2
clone size: once

CDR3 protein: CASSLAAGGSYEQYF
CDR3 DNA: TGCGCCAGCAGCTTGGCCGCGGGCGGTAGCTACGAGCAGTACTTC
J gene: TRBJ2-7
D gene: .
V gene: TRBV5-1
clone size: .

CDR3 protein: CASSVGQGEAFF
CDR3 DNA: TGTGCCAGCAGTGTGGGGCAGGGGGAAGCTTTCTTT
J gene: TRBJ1-1
D gene: .
V gene: TRBV2
clone size: .

CDR3 protein: CASGLEVGGAGQPQHF
CDR3 DNA: TGTGCTAGTGGTTTGGAGGTAGGAGGGGCAGGACAGCCCCAGCATTTT
J gene: TRBJ1-5
D gene: .
V gene: TRBV12-5
clone size: .

CDR3 protein: CASSADRGQNQPQHF
CDR3 DNA: TGTGCCAGCTCAGCGGACAGGGGGCAGAATCAGCCCCAGCATTTT
J gene: TRBJ1-5
D gene: TRBD1
V gene: TRBV18
clone size: .

CDR3 protein: CASSLIREGNSPLHF
CDR3 DNA: TGTGCCAGCAGCTTAATCAGGGAGGGTAATTCACCCCTCCACTTT
J gene: TRBJ1-6
D gene: .
V gene: TRBV11-2
clone size: .

CDR3 protein: CASSPPAREGETQYF
CDR3 DNA: TGTGCCAGCTCACCACCAGCCAGGGAGGGAGAGACCCAGTACTTC
J gene: TRBJ2-5
D gene: TRBD2
V gene: TRBV18
clone size: .

CDR3 protein: CASSPTDRGAFNEKLFF
CDR3 DNA: TGTGCCAGCAGTCCTACGGACAGGGGGGCTTTTAATGAAAAACTGTTTTTT
J gene: TRBJ1-4
D gene: TRBD1
V gene: TRBV27
clone size: .

CDR3 protein: CASSGMIPGGHTIYF
CDR3 DNA: TGTGCCAGCAGTGGGATGATCCCAGGTGGTCACACCATATATTTT
J gene: TRBJ1-3
D gene: .
V gene: TRBV2
clone size: .

CDR3 protein: CASSILGGVFPPGELFF
CDR3 DNA: TGTGCCAGTAGTATTCTAGGGGGCGTTTTCCCACCCGGGGAGCTGTTTTTT
J gene: TRBJ2-2
D gene: TRBD1
V gene: TRBV19
clone size: .

CDR3 protein: CASTNAGEAFF
CDR3 DNA: TGTGCCAGCACTAACGCCGGTGAAGCTTTCTTT
J gene: TRBJ1-1
D gene: .
V gene: TRBV28
clone size: .

CDR3 protein: CASSLESNRDGVWKEQFF
CDR3 DNA: TGTGCCAGCAGTTTAGAGTCTAACAGGGACGGTGTTTGGAAGGAGCAGTTCTTC
J gene: TRBJ2-1
D gene: .
V gene: TRBV27
clone size: .

CDR3 protein: CASSPEGALNTGELFF
CDR3 DNA: TGTGCCAGCAGCCCCGAGGGAGCCTTGAACACCGGGGAGCTGTTTTTT
J gene: TRBJ2-2
D gene: .
V gene: TRBV5-4
clone size: .

CDR3 protein: CASTYGGGQETQYF
CDR3 DNA: TGTGCCAGCACCTATGGGGGGGGGCAAGAGACCCAGTACTTC
J gene: TRBJ2-5
D gene: TRBD2
V gene: TRBV2
clone size: .

CDR3 protein: CASSYYLGAIYEQYF
CDR3 DNA: TGTGCCAGCAGTTACTATCTGGGGGCGATCTACGAGCAGTACTTC
J gene: TRBJ2-7
D gene: .
V gene: TRBV6-5
clone size: .

CDR3 protein: CAWSVRDRGQQPQHF
CDR3 DNA: TGTGCCTGGAGTGTCCGGGACAGGGGGCAACAGCCCCAGCATTTT
J gene: TRBJ1-5
D gene: TRBD1
V gene: TRBV30
clone size: .

CDR3 protein: CASSLGPSSYNEQFF
CDR3 DNA: TGTGCCAGCAGCTTAGGTCCGAGCTCCTACAATGAGCAGTTCTTC
J gene: TRBJ2-1
D gene: .
V gene: TRBV7-2
clone size: .

CDR3 protein: CASSQFTYGYTF
CDR3 DNA: TGTGCCAGCAGTCAGTTTACCTATGGCTACACCTTC
J gene: TRBJ1-2
D gene: .
V gene: TRBV6-5
clone size: once

CDR3 protein: CASSPTRGGQETQYF
CDR3 DNA: TGTGCCAGCTCCCCAACGCGGGGGGGCCAAGAGACCCAGTACTTC
J gene: TRBJ2-5
D gene: TRBD2
V gene: TRBV5-5
clone size: once

CDR3 protein: CASDRIDRGPGELFF
CDR3 DNA: TGTGCCAGCGACCGGATTGACAGGGGTCCCGGGGAGCTGTTTTTT
J gene: TRBJ2-2
D gene: TRBD1
V gene: TRBV11-2
clone size: .

CDR3 protein: CASNSGTGYSPLHF
CDR3 DNA: TGTGCCAGCAATTCCGGGACAGGGTATTCACCCCTCCACTTT
J gene: TRBJ1-6
D gene: TRBD1
V gene: TRBV7-6
clone size: .

CDR3 protein: CASSPGQPEKLFF
CDR3 DNA: TGTGCCAGCTCACCGGGACAGCCGGAAAAACTGTTTTTT
J gene: TRBJ1-4
D gene: TRBD1
V gene: TRBV18
clone size: .

CDR3 protein: CASSLTTAYEQYF
CDR3 DNA: TGTGCCAGCAGTCTCACGACAGCTTACGAGCAGTACTTC
J gene: TRBJ2-7
D gene: .
V gene: TRBV6-5
clone size: .

CDR3 protein: CASSQASGGLSSIYTQYF
CDR3 DNA: TGTGCCAGCAGCCAAGCTAGCGGGGGTTTGTCCTCTATTTATACGCAGTATTTT
J gene: TRBJ2-3
D gene: TRBD2
V gene: TRBV4-2
clone size: .

CDR3 protein: CASSLRTSAIYEQYF
CDR3 DNA: TGCGCCAGCAGCCTGCGGACATCCGCTATCTACGAGCAGTACTTC
J gene: TRBJ2-7
D gene: .
V gene: TRBV5-1
clone size: .

CDR3 protein: CASSRGQGAVTEAFF
CDR3 DNA: TGCGCCAGCAGCCGGGGACAGGGGGCTGTCACTGAAGCTTTCTTT
J gene: TRBJ1-1
D gene: TRBD1
V gene: TRBV4-1
clone size: .

CDR3 protein: CASSWLGSTEAFF
CDR3 DNA: TGCGCCAGCAGCTGGCTAGGTTCCACTGAAGCTTTCTTT
J gene: TRBJ1-1
D gene: .
V gene: TRBV5-1
clone size: .

CDR3 protein: CASSLSRGLTPYEQYF
CDR3 DNA: TGTGCCAGCAGCTTGTCTAGGGGGCTTACACCCTACGAGCAGTACTTC
J gene: TRBJ2-7
D gene: TRBD1
V gene: TRBV7-2
clone size: .

CDR3 protein: CASSKITGTGNTEAFF
CDR3 DNA: TGTGCCAGTAGTAAAATCACAGGGACAGGGAACACTGAAGCTTTCTTT
J gene: TRBJ1-1
D gene: TRBD1
V gene: TRBV19
clone size: .

CDR3 protein: CASSLGLFRDSSYEQYF
CDR3 DNA: TGCGCCAGCAGCCTTGGGCTATTCCGGGACAGTTCCTACGAGCAGTACTTC
J gene: TRBJ2-7
D gene: TRBD1
V gene: TRBV5-1
clone size: .

CDR3 protein: CASSHPRSHEQYF
CDR3 DNA: TGTGCCAGCAGCCACCCCCGGTCGCACGAGCAGTACTTC
J gene: TRBJ2-7
D gene: .
V gene: TRBV3-1/TRBV3-2
clone size: .

CDR3 protein: CASSQEARDTYEQYF
CDR3 DNA: TGCGCCAGCAGCCAAGAAGCCAGGGATACCTACGAGCAGTACTTC
J gene: TRBJ2-7
D gene: .
V gene: TRBV4-1
clone size: .

CDR3 protein: CASSVQGATEAFF
CDR3 DNA: TGTGCCAGCAGCGTCCAGGGGGCTACTGAAGCTTTCTTT
J gene: TRBJ1-1
D gene: TRBD1
V gene: TRBV5-4
clone size: .

CDR3 protein: CASSDGQTTEAFF
CDR3 DNA: TGCGCCAGCAGCGATGGACAGACCACTGAAGCTTTCTTT
J gene: TRBJ1-1
D gene: .
V gene: TRBV5-1
clone size: .

CDR3 protein: CASFPDRANTEAFF
CDR3 DNA: TGCGCCAGCTTCCCGGACAGGGCTAACACTGAAGCTTTCTTT
J gene: TRBJ1-1
D gene: TRBD1
V gene: TRBV5-1
clone size: .

CDR3 protein: CAISEKGGGEGTQYF
CDR3 DNA: TGTGCCATCAGTGAGAAAGGTGGAGGCGAGGGGACCCAGTACTTC
J gene: TRBJ2-5
D gene: .
V gene: TRBV10-3
clone size: .

CDR3 protein: CAWSVVGPEQYF
CDR3 DNA: TGTGCCTGGAGTGTAGTTGGGCCGGAGCAGTACTTC
J gene: TRBJ2-7
D gene: .
V gene: TRBV30
clone size: .